This T cell receptor (beta chain) was recovered during a study of Ad26.COV2.S vaccination and SARS-CoV-2 variants. Whole-study context: Intramuscularly, Ad26.COV2.S was given either once or twice, 56 days apart.

Here immunoSEQ multiplex PCR was the method, and the copy in TCRdb shows in-frame clones only, minus some. The sample holds some 480,000 clones; approximately 90% are singletons and the top ten take roughly 13%. Treatment reported: approximately 18 received Ad26.COV2.S at low or high dose, single or two shots; 5 received placebo; per-sample allocation not given. The samples date from day 63 after the first vaccine or placebo injection. In the case of this clone: As yet, its antigen is unknown.

Study results and limitations: It was reported that spike-specific CD8+ and CD4+ T cell responses were substantially broad after vaccination. Placebo recipients showed lower spike-specific TCR breadth than vaccinees.

The receptor comes from a person between 18 and 60 years old who received the Ad26.COV2.S COVID-19 vaccine or a placebo. Sample: peripheral blood, taken in a trial of Ad26.COV2.S vaccine versus placebo.

CDR3 in DNA: TGTGCCAGCAGCACTGTGGGGGGCACCGGGGAGCTGTTTTTT. Protein: CASSTVGGTGELFF. This chain links TRBV3-1 (or the pseudogene TRBV3-2) with TRBJ2-2, with D perhaps matching TRBD2 (6 bases). This CDR3 spans 14 amino acids. Germline CDR1 reads LGHDT; CDR2 reads YNNKEL (reference sequence). Between the trimmed V and J ends, which lost 5 bases and 4 bases, there was a span of 11 bases.